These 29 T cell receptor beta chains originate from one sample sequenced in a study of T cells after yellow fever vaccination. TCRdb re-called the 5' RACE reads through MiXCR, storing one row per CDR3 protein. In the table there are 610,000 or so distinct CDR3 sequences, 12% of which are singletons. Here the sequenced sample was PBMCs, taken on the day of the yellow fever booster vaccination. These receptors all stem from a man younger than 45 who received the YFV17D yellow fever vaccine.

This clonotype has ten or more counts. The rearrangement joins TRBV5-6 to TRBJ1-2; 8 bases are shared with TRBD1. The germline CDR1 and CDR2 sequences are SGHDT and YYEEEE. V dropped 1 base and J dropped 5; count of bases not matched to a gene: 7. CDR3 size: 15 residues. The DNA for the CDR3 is TGTGCCAGCAGCTTGTGGACAGGGTCAGGTTATGGCTACACCTTC. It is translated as CASSLWTGSGYGYTF.

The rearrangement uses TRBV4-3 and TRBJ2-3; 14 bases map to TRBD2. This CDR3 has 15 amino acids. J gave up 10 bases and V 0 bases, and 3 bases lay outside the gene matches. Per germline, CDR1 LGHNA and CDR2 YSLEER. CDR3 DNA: TGCGCCAGCAGCCAAGAGAGGGGACTAGCGGGAGCGCAGTATTTT. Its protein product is CASSQERGLAGAQYF.

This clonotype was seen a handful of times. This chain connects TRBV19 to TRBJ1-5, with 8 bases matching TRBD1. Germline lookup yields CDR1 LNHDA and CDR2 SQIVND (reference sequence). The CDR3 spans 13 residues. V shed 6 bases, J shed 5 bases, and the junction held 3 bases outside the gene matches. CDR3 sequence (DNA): TGTGCCAGTAGCGGACAGGGCTATCAGCCCCAGCATTTT. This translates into CASSGQGYQPQHF.

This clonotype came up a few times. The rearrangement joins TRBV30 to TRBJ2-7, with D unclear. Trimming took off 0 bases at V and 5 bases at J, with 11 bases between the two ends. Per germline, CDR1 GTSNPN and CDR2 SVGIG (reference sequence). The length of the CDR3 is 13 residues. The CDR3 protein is CAWSVIGPNEQYF. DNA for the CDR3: TGTGCCTGGAGTGTGATTGGGCCTAACGAGCAGTACTTC.

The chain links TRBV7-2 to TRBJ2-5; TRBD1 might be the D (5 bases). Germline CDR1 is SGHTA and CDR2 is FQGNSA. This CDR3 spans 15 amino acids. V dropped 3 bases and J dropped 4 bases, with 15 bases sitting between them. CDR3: CASSFRTGLRETQYF. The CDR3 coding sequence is TGTGCCAGCAGCTTCCGCACAGGTCTTCGAGAGACCCAGTACTTC.

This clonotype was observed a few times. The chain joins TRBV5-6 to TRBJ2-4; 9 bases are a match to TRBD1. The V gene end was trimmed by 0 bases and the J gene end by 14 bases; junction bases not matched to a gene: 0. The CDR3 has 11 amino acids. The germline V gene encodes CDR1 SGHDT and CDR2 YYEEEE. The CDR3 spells CASSLGQGEYF. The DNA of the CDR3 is TGTGCCAGCAGCTTGGGACAGGGGGAGTACTTC.

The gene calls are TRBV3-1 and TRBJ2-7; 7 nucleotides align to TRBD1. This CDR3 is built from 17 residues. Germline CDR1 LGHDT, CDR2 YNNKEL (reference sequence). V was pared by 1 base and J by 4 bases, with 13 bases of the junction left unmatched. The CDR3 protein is CASSQVVPGQRVYEQYF. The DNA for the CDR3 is TGTGCCAGCAGCCAAGTAGTTCCGGGACAGCGCGTTTACGAGCAGTACTTC.

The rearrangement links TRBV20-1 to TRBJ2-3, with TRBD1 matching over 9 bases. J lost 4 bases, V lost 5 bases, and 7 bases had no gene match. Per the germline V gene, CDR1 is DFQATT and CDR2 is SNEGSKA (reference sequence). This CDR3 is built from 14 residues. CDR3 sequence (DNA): TGCAGTGCTGTCATAAGACAGGGGGCAGATACGCAGTATTTT. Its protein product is CSAVIRQGADTQYF.

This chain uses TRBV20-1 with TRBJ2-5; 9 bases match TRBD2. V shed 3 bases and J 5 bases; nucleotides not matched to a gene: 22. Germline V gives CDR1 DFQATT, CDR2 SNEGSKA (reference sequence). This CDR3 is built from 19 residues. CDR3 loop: CSASHWLAASGKQRETQYF. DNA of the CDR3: TGCAGTGCTAGCCACTGGTTGGCGGCTAGCGGGAAGCAGAGGGAGACCCAGTACTTC.

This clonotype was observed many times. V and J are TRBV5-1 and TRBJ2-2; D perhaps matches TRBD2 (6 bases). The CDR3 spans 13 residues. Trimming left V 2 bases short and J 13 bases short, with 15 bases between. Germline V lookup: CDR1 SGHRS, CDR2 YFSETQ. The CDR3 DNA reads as TGCGCCAGCAGCTTTGGGACTGCACAAGGGCTGTTTTTT. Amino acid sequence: CASSFGTAQGLFF.

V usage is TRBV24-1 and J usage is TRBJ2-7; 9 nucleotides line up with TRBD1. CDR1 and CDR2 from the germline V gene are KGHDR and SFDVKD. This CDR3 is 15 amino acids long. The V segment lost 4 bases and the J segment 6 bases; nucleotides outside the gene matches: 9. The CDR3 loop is CATSDPGQGGIEQYF. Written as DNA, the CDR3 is TGTGCCACCAGTGACCCGGGACAGGGAGGGATCGAGCAGTACTTC.

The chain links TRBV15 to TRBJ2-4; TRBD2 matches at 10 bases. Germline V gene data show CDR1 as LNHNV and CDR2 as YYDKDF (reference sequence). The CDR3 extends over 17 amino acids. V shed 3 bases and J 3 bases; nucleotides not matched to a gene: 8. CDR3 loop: CATSRELAGALKNIQYF. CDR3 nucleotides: TGTGCCACCAGCAGGGAGCTAGCGGGAGCGCTCAAAAACATTCAGTACTTC.

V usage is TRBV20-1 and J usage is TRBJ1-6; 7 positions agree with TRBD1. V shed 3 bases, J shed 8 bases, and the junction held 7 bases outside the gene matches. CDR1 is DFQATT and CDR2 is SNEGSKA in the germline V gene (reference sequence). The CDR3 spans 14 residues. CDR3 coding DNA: TGCAGTGCTAGGGCAGGGGGGCCCGATTCACCCCTCCACTTT. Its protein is CSARAGGPDSPLHF.

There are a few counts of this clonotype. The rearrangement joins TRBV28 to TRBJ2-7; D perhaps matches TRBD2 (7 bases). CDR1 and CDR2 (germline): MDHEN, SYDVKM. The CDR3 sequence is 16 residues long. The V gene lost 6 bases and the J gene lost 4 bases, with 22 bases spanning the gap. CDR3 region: CASSRWGGAAQYEQYF. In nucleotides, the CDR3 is TGTGCCAGCAGCCGGTGGGGGGGGGCGGCACAATACGAGCAGTACTTC.

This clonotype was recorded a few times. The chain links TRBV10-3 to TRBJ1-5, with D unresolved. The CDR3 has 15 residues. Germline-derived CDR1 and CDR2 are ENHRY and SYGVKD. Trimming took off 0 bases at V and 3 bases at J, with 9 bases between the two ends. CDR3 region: CAISESGTFNQPQHF. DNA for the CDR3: TGTGCCATCAGTGAGTCGGGAACTTTCAATCAGCCCCAGCATTTT.

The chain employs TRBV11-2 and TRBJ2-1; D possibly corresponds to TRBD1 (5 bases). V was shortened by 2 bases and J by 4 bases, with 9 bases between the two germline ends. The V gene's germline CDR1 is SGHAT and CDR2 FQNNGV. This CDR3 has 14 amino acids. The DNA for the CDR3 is TGTGCCAGCAGCTTAAACAGGATGTACAATGAGCAGTTCTTC. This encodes CASSLNRMYNEQFF.

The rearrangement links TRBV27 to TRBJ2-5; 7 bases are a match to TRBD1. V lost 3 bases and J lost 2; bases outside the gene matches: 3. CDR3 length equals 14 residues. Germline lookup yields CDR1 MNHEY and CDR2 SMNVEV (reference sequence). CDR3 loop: CASSFLGQQETQYF. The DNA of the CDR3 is TGTGCCAGCAGTTTTTTGGGACAGCAAGAGACCCAGTACTTC.

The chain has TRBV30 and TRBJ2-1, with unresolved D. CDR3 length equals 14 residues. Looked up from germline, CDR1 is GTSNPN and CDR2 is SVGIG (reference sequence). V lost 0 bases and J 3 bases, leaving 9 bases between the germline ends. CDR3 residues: CAWSVLRLYNEQFF. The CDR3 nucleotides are TGTGCCTGGAGTGTACTAAGGCTCTACAATGAGCAGTTCTTC.

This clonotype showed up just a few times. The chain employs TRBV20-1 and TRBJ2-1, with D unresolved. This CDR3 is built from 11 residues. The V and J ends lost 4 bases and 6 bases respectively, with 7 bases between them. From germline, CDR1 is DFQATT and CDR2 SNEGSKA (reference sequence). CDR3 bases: TGCAGTGCTATGACGCTCAATGAGCAGTTCTTC. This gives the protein CSAMTLNEQFF.

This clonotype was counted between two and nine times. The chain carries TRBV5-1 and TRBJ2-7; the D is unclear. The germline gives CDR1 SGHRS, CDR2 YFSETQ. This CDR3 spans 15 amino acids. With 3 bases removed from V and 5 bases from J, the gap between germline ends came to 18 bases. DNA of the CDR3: TGCGCCAGCAGCTCAATCAAGAGTTCGTATGACGAGCAGTACTTC. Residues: CASSSIKSSYDEQYF.

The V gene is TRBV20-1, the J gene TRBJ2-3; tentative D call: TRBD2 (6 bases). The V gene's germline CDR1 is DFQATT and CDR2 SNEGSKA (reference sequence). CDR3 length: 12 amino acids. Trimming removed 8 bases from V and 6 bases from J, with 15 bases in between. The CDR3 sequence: CSPGGAWDTQYF. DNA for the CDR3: TGCAGTCCGGGCGGGGCGTGGGATACGCAGTATTTT.

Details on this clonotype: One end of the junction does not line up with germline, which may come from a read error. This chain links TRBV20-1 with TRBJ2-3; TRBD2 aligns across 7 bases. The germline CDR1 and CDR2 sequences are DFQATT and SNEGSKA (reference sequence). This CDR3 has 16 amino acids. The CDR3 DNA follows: TGCTGTGCTCCCCGGGGGACGGGAGGTAGCACAGATACGCAGTATTTT. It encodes CCAPRGTGGSTDTQYF.

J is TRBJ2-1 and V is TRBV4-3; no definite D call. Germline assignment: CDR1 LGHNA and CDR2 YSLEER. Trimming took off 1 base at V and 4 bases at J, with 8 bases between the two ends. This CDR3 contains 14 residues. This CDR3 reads CASSQGDLYNEQFF. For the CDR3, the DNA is TGCGCCAGCAGCCAAGGAGACCTATACAATGAGCAGTTCTTC.

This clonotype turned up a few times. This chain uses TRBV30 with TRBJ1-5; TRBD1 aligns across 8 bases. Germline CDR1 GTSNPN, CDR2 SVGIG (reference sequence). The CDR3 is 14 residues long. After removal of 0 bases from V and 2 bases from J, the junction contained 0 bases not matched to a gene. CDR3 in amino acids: CAWSVDRGNQPQHF. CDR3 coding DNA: TGTGCCTGGAGTGTGGACAGGGGCAATCAGCCCCAGCATTTT.

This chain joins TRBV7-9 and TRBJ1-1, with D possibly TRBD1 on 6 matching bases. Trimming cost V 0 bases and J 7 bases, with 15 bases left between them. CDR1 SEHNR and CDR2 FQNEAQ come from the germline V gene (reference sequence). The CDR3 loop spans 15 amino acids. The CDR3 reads CASSLAETGKLEAFF. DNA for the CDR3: TGTGCCAGCAGCTTAGCTGAGACAGGAAAGCTTGAAGCTTTCTTT.

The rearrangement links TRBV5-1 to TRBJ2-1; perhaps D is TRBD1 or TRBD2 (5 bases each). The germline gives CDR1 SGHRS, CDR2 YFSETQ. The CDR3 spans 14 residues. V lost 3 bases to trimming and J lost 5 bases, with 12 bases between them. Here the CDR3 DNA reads TGCGCCAGCAGCTCCCTGCAGGGACACAATGAGCAGTTCTTC. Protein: CASSSLQGHNEQFF.

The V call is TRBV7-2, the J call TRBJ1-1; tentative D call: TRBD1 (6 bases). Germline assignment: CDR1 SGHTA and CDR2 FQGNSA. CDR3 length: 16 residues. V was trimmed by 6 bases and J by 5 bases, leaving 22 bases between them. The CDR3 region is CASSPLRAGGGTEAFF. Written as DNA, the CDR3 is TGTGCCAGCAGTCCCCTGCGGGCGGGGGGCGGAACTGAAGCTTTCTTT.

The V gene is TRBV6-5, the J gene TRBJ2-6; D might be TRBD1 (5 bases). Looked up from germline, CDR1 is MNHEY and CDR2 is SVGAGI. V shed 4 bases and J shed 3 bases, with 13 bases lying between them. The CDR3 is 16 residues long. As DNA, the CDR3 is TGTGCCAGCAGTTTATTAGGGGCTGGTGGGGCCAACGTCCTGACTTTC. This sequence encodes CASSLLGAGGANVLTF.

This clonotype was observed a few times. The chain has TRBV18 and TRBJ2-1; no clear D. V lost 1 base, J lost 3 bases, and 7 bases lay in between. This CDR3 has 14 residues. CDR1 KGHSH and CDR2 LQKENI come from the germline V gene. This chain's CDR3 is CASSPLVGYNEQFF. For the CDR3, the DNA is TGTGCCAGCTCACCACTTGTCGGCTACAATGAGCAGTTCTTC.